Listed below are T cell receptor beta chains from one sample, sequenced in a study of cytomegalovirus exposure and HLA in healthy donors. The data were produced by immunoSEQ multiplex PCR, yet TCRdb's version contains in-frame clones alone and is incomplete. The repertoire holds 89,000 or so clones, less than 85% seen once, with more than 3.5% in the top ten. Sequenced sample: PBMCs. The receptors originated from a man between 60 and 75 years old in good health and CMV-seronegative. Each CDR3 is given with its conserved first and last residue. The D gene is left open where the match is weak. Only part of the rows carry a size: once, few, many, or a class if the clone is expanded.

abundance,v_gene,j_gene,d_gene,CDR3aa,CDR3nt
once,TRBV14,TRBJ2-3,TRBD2,CASSLRTSGGARDTQYF,TGTGCCAGCAGCCTCCGGACTAGCGGGGGGGCCAGAGATACGCAGTATTTT
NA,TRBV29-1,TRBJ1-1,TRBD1,CSARQGERRVFF,TGCAGCGCCCGACAGGGAGAACGGCGGGTTTTCTTT
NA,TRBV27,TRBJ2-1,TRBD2,CASSLPGGLVNEQFF,TGTGCCAGCAGTTTACCGGGGGGTCTGGTGAATGAGCAGTTCTTC
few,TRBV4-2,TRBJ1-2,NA,CASSPKGTDDNYGYTF,TGTGCCAGCAGCCCCAAAGGGACTGATGATAACTATGGCTACACCTTC
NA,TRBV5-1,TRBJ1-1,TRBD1,CASSLLQGASFTEAFF,TGCGCCAGCAGCTTGTTACAGGGGGCTTCCTTTACTGAAGCTTTCTTT
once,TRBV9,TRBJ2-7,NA,CASSVGSSYEQYF,TGTGCCAGCAGCGTAGGGAGCTCCTACGAGCAGTACTTC
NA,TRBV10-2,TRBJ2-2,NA,CASRAVHTGELFF,TGCGCCAGCAGGGCAGTCCATACCGGGGAGCTGTTTTTT
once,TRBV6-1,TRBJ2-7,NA,CATRTRALEQYF,TGTGCCACCAGAACGCGGGCCCTCGAGCAGTACTTC
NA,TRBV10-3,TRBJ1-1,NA,CAISVGGAGSGNTEAFF,TGTGCCATCAGCGTTGGCGGGGCGGGTAGTGGGAACACTGAAGCTTTCTTT
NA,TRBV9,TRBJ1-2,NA,CASSTRDLPNYGYTF,TGTGCCAGCAGCACGAGGGATCTACCTAACTATGGCTACACCTTC
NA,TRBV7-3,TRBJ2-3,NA,CASSLMASTDTQYF,TGTGCCAGCAGCTTAATGGCTAGCACAGATACGCAGTATTTT
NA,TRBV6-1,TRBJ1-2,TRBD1,CASSEEGQGVSGYTF,TGTGCCAGCAGTGAAGAGGGACAGGGGGTCTCTGGCTACACCTTC
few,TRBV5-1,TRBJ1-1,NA,CASSLGEVTEAFF,TGCGCCAGCAGCTTGGGTGAGGTCACTGAAGCTTTCTTT
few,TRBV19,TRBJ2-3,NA,CASSITRGPSTDTQYF,TGTGCCAGTAGTATAACCAGGGGCCCTAGCACAGATACGCAGTATTTT
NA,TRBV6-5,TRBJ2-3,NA,CASSYQQAGTDTQYF,TGTGCCAGCAGTTACCAACAGGCGGGCACAGATACGCAGTATTTT
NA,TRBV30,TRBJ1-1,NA,CAWSVSQDNTEAFF,TGTGCCTGGAGTGTATCACAGGACAACACTGAAGCTTTCTTT
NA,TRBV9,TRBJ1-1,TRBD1,CASSTGTGPPWGTEAFF,TGTGCCAGCAGCACCGGGACAGGGCCACCCTGGGGGACTGAAGCTTTCTTT
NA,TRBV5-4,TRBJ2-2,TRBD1,CASSSRSPGTGKISGELFF,TGTGCCAGCAGCTCTCGGAGTCCCGGGACAGGGAAGATTTCCGGGGAGCTGTTTTTT
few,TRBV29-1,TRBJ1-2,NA,CSVEGGGSYTF,TGCAGCGTTGAGGGGGGGGGCTCCTACACCTTC
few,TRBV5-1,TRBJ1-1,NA,CASSLREGGNTEAFF,TGCGCCAGCAGCTTGAGGGAGGGAGGGAACACTGAAGCTTTCTTT
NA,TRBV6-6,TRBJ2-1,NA,CASSYRSYNEQFF,TGTGCCAGCAGTTACCGCTCCTACAATGAGCAGTTCTTC
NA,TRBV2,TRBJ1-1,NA,CASSVTGNTEAFF,TGTGCCAGCAGCGTAACAGGGAACACTGAAGCTTTCTTT
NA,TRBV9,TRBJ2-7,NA,CASSARWESYEQYF,TGTGCCAGCAGCGCGCGGTGGGAGTCCTACGAGCAGTACTTC
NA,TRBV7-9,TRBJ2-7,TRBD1,CASSRQGYEQYF,TGTGCCAGCAGCCGACAGGGCTACGAGCAGTACTTC
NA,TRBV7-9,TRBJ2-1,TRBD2,CASRRSRDYGNEQFF,TGTGCCAGCAGGCGCTCCCGGGACTACGGCAATGAGCAGTTCTTC
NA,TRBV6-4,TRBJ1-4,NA,CASSPNHLATNEKLFF,TGTGCCAGCAGTCCTAACCACTTAGCAACTAATGAAAAACTGTTTTTT
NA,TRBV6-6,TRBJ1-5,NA,CASSYAGSNQPQHF,TGTGCCAGCAGTTATGCAGGGAGCAATCAGCCCCAGCATTTT
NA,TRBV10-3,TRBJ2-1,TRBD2,CAISESVPGEGRDEQFF,TGTGCCATCAGTGAGTCGGTCCCCGGGGAGGGTAGGGATGAGCAGTTCTTC
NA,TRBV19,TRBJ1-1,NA,CASSTYREMNTEAFF,TGTGCCAGTAGTACTTACAGGGAAATGAACACTGAAGCTTTCTTT
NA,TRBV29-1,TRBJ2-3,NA,CSVKTGIRPTDTQYF,TGCAGCGTGAAAACAGGGATACGCCCCACAGATACGCAGTATTTT
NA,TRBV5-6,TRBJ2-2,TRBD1,CASSTRQGNTGELFF,TGTGCCAGCAGCACCAGACAGGGGAACACCGGGGAGCTGTTTTTT
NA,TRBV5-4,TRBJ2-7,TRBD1,CAGGRGRGYEQYF,TGTGCCGGGGGAAGGGGGCGAGGGTACGAGCAGTACTTC
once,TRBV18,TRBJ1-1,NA,CASPLGAVNTEAFF,TGTGCCAGCCCACTAGGGGCGGTGAACACTGAAGCTTTCTTT
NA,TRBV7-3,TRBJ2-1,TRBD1,CASSEGGPLSYNEQFF,TGTGCCAGCAGCGAAGGGGGCCCGCTCTCCTACAATGAGCAGTTCTTC
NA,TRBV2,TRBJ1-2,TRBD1,CASSEGQKYGYTF,TGTGCCAGCAGCGAGGGACAGAAATATGGCTACACCTTC
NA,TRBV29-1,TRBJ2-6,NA,CSYTGGTGANVLTF,TGCAGTTACACTGGAGGCACTGGGGCCAACGTCCTGACTTTC
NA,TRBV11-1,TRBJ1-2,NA,CASSRRGNYGYTF,TGTGCCAGCAGCAGAAGGGGGAACTATGGCTACACCTTC
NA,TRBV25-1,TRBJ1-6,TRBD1,CASRMARDRGPDSPLHF,TGTGCCAGCCGAATGGCCCGGGACAGGGGACCGGATTCACCCCTCCACTTT
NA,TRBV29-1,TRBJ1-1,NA,CSVARSGGTEAFF,TGCAGCGTCGCTAGGAGCGGGGGGACTGAAGCTTTCTTT
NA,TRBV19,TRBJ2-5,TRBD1,CASSPAGVRGRETQYF,TGTGCCAGTAGCCCCGCTGGCGTAAGGGGGCGAGAGACCCAGTACTTC
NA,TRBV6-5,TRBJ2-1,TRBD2,CASSFLAGASNEQFF,TGTGCCAGCAGTTTCCTAGCGGGGGCCTCCAATGAGCAGTTCTTC
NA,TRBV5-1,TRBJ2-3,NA,CASSPDLAGTDTQYF,TGCGCCAGCAGCCCGGACTTAGCCGGCACAGATACGCAGTATTTT
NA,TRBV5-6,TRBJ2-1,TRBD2,CASSYWTSGLSYNEQFF,TGTGCCAGCAGCTATTGGACTAGCGGGCTCTCCTACAATGAGCAGTTCTTC
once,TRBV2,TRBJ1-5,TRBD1,CASSDSDRADQPQHF,TGTGCCAGCAGTGACAGTGACAGGGCTGATCAGCCCCAGCATTTT